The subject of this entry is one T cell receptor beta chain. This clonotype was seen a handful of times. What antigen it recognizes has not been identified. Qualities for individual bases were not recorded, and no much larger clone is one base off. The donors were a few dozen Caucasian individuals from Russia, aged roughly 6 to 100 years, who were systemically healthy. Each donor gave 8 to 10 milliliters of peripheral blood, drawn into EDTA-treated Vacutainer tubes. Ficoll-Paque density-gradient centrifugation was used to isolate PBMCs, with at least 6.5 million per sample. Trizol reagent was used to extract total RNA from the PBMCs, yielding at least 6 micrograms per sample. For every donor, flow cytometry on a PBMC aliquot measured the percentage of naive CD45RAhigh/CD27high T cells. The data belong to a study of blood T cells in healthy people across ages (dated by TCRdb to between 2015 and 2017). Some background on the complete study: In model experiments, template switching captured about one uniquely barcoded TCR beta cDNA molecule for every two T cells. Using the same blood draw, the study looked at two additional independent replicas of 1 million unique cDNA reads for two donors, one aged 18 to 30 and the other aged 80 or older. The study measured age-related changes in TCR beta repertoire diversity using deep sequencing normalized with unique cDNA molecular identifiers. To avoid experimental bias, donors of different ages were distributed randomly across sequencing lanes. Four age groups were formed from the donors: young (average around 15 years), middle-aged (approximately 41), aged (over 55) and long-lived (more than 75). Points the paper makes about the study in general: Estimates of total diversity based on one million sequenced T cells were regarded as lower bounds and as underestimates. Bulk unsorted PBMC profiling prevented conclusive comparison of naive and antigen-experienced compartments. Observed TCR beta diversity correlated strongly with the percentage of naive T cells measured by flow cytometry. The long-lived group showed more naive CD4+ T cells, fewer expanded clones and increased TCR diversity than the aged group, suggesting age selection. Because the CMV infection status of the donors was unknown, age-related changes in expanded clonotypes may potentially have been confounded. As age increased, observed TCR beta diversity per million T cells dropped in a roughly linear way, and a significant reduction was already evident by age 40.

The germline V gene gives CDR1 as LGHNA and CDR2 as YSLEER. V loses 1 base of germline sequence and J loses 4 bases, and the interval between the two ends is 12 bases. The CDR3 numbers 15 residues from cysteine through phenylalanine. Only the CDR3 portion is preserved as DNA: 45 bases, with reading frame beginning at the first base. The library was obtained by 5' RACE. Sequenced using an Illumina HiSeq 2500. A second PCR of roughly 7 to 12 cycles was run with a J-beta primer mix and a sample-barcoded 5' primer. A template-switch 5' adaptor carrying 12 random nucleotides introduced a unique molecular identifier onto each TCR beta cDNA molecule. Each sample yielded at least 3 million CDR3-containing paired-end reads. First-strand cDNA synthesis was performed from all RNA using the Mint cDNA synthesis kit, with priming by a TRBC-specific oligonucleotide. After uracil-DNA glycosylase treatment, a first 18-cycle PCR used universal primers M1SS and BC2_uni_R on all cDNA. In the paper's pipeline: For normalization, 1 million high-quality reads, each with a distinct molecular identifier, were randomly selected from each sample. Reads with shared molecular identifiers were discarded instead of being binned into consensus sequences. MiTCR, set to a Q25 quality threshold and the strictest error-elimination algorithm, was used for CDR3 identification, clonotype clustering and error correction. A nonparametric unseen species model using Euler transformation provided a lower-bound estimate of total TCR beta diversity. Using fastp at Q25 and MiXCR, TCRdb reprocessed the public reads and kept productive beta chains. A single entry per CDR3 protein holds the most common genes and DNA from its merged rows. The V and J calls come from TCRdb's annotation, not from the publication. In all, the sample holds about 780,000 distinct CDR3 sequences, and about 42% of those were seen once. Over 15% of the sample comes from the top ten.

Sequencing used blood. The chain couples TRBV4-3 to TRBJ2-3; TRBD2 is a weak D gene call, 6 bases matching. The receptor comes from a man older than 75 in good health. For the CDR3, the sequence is CASSQGDGGSDTQYF. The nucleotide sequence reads TGCGCCAGCAGCCAAGGGGACGGGGGATCAGATACGCAGTATTTT.